These 8 T cell receptor beta chains were all obtained from the same sample, sequenced in a study of CD8 T cells in ankylosing spondylitis. Their recognized antigens are unknown. Overall study results and limits: Fewer than 10 highly homologous variants made up a TCR beta motif that seemed to typify ankylosing spondylitis blood.

Each CDR3 protein gets one entry after TCRdb re-called the 5' RACE reads with MiXCR. The table records fewer than 500,000 distinct CDR3 sequences, 20% to 25% of them present only once. Sequencing was carried out using blood, either unsorted or a sorted T cell fraction (not recorded which). The receptors here all came from a male donor with ankylosing spondylitis.

A single count supports this clonotype. This chain joins TRBV14 and TRBJ2-1; 11 bases line up with TRBD1. The germline gives CDR1 SGHDN, CDR2 FVKESK. With 4 bases clipped from V and 6 bases from J, the junction kept 2 bases outside the gene matches. This CDR3 spans 14 amino acids. The CDR3 spells CASSRDRGINEQFF. CDR3 nucleotide sequence: TGTGCCAGCAGCCGGGACAGGGGGATCAATGAGCAGTTCTTC. Full variable domain (remainder filled in from reference TRBV14 and TRBJ2-1): EAGVTQFPSHSVIEKGQTVTLRCDPISGHDNLYWYRRVMGKEIKFLLHFVKESKQDESGMPNNRFLAERTGGTYSTLKVQPAELEDSGVYFCASSRDRGINEQFFGPGTRLTVL.

This clonotype was found a few times. As DNA, the CDR3 is TGTGCTAGTGGTAGGACAGGGTCAGAGACCCAGTACTTC. This gives the protein CASGRTGSETQYF. The chain couples TRBV12-5 to TRBJ2-5, with 8 bases that match TRBD1. V dropped 5 bases and J dropped 4; count of bases not matched to a gene: 3. CDR3 length: 13 residues. CDR1 is LGHNT, CDR2 FRNRAP, per germline.

This clonotype was seen a few times. This sequence joins TRBV4-1 and TRBJ2-7; no clear D gene. V lost 4 bases, J lost 3 bases, and 10 bases lay in between. This CDR3 region has 13 residues. Germline lookup yields CDR1 MGHRA and CDR2 YSYEKL. This CDR3 is CASSPGPGYEQYF. CDR3 nucleotide sequence: TGCGCCAGCAGCCCAGGACCAGGCTACGAGCAGTACTTC.

Only a few counts were recorded for this clonotype. The rearrangement uses TRBV5-1 and TRBJ2-7; either TRBD1 or TRBD2 may fit D (5 bases each). CDR1 is SGHRS, CDR2 YFSETQ, per germline. The ends were cut back, 0 bases at V and 0 bases at J, with 7 bases in the middle. This CDR3 is built from 14 residues. The CDR3 DNA is TGCGCCAGCAGCTTGGTTGGGACCTCCTACGAGCAGTACTTC. This codes for CASSLVGTSYEQYF. The full variable domain, rest sourced from reference TRBV5-1 and TRBJ2-7, is KAGVTQTPRYLIKTRGQQVTLSCSPISGHRSVSWYQQTPGQGLQFLFEYFSETQRNKGNFPGRFSGRQFSNSRSEMNVSTLELGDSALYLCASSLVGTSYEQYFGPGTRLTVT.

The chain is built from TRBV5-1 and TRBJ2-1; tentatively, D is TRBD1 (7 bases). V was shortened by 7 bases and J by 7 bases, with 12 bases between the two germline ends. CDR3 length: 12 residues. Germline lookup yields CDR1 SGHRS and CDR2 YFSETQ. CDR3 nucleotide sequence: TGCGCCAGCGCGGGACAGCAAAATGAGCAGTTCTTC. This encodes CASAGQQNEQFF.

This clonotype has at least ten counts. CDR3 loop: CASSLGRDQPQHF. The CDR3 DNA follows: TGTGCCAGCAGCTTAGGCAGGGATCAGCCCCAGCATTTT. The J gene is TRBJ1-5, the V gene TRBV7-9, with a possible D match to TRBD1 (5 bases). V lost 1 base and J lost 5, with 6 bases in between. This CDR3 is built from 13 residues. The germline V gene encodes CDR1 SEHNR and CDR2 FQNEAQ (reference sequence).

This clonotype was found many times. The gene calls are TRBV6-2 or TRBV6-3 and TRBJ1-5; tentative D call: TRBD1 (5 bases). The CDR3 consists of 16 residues. Trimming stripped 0 bases from V and 2 bases from J, with 11 bases between. Looked up from germline, CDR1 is MNHEY and CDR2 is SVGEGT. This chain's CDR3 is CASSYSGALGNQPQHF. The CDR3, as DNA: TGTGCCAGCAGTTACTCAGGGGCTCTTGGCAATCAGCCCCAGCATTTT.

The V gene is TRBV7-9, the J gene TRBJ2-5; D remains unclear. The CDR3 extends over 13 amino acids. The V end was cut by 5 bases, the J end by 8 bases, with 15 bases between. CDR1 is SEHNR, CDR2 FQNEAQ, per germline (reference sequence). The CDR3 loop is CASSPLGPLTQYF. The CDR3 DNA reads as TGTGCCAGCAGCCCGCTCGGCCCCCTCACCCAGTACTTC.